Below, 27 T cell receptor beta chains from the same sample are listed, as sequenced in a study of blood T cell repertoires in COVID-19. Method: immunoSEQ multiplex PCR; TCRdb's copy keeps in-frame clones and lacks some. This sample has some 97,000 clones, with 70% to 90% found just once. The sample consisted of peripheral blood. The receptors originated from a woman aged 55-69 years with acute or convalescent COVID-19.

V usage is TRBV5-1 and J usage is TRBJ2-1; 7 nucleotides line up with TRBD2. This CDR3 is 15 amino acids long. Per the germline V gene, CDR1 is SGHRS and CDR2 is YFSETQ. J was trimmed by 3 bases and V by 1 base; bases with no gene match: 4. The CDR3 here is CASSLTASGYNEQFF. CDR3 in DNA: TGCGCCAGCAGCTTGACTGCTAGCGGCTACAATGAGCAGTTCTTC.

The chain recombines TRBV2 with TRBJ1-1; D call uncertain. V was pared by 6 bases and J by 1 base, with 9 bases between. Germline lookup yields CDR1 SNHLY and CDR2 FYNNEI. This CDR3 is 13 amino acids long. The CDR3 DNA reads TGTGCCAGCAGGATGACGGGGAACACTGAAGCTTTCTTT. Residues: CASRMTGNTEAFF.

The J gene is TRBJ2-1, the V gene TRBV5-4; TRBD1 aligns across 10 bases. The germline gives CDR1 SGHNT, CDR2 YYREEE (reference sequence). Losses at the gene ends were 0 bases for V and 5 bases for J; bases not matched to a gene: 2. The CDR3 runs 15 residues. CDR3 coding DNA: TGTGCCAGCAGCTTGGGGGGGACAGGGGACAATGAGCAGTTCTTC. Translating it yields CASSLGGTGDNEQFF. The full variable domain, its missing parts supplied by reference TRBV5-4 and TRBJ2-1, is ETGVTQSPTHLIKTRGQQVTLRCSSQSGHNTVSWYQQALGQGPQFIFQYYREEENGRGNFPPRFSGLQFPNYSSELNVNALELDDSALYLCASSLGGTGDNEQFFGPGTRLTVL.

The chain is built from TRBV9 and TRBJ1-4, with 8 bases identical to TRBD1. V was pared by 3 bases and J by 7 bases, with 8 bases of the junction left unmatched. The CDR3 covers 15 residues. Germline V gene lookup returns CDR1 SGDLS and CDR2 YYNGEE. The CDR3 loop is CASSGGQGSVEKLFF. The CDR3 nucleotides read TGTGCCAGCAGCGGAGGACAGGGTTCCGTTGAAAAACTGTTTTTT.

As DNA, the CDR3 is TGTGCCAGCAGTCGAGGGACTAGCGGACGGTGGGGGACAGATACGCAGTATTTT. Protein sequence: CASSRGTSGRWGTDTQYF. This chain connects TRBV3-1 (or the pseudogene TRBV3-2) to TRBJ2-3, with 11 bases fitting TRBD2. The V gene end was trimmed by 6 bases and the J gene end by 3 bases; junction bases not matched to a gene: 14. CDR1 and CDR2 from the germline V gene are LGHDT and YNNKEL (reference sequence). The CDR3 contains 18 residues.

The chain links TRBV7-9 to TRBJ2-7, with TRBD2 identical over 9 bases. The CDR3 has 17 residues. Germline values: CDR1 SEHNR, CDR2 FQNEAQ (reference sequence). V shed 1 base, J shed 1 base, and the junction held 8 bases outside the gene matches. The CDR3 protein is CASSLVGSGRLSYEQYF. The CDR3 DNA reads TGTGCCAGCAGCTTAGTTGGGAGCGGGAGGCTTTCCTACGAGCAGTACTTC.

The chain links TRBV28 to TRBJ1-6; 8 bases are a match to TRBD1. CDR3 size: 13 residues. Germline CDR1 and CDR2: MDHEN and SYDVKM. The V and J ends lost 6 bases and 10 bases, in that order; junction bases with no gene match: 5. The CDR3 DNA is TGTGCCAGCAGGACAGGGGTCGGCTCACCCCTCCACTTT. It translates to CASRTGVGSPLHF.

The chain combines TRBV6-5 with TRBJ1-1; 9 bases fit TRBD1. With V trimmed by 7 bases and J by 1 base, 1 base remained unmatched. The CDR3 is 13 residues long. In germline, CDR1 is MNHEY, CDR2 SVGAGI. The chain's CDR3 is CASKQGANTEAFF. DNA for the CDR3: TGTGCCAGCAAACAGGGGGCGAACACTGAAGCTTTCTTT.

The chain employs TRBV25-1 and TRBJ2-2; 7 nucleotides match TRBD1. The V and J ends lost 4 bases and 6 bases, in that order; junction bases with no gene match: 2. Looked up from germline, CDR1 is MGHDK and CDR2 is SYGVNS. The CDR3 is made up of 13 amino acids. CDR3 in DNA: TGTGCCAGCAGTGGCCAGGGGGCCGGGGAGCTGTTTTTT. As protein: CASSGQGAGELFF.

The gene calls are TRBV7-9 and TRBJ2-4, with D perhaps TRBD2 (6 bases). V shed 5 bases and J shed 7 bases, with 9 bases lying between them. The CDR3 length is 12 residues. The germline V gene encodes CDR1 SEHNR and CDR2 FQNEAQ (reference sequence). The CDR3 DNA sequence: TGTGCCAGCAGCCCCGGGAGTAACATTCAGTACTTC. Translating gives CASSPGSNIQYF.

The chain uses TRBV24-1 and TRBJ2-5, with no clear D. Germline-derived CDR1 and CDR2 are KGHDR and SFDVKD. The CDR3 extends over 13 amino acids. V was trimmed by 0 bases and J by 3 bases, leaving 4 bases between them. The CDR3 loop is CATSDLGEETQYF. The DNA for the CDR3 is TGTGCCACCAGTGATTTGGGAGAAGAGACCCAGTACTTC.

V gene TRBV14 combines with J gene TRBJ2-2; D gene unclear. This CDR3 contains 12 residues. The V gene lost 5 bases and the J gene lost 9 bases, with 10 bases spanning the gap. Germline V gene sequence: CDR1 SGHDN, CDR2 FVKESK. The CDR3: CASSTRGRELFF. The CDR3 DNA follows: TGTGCCAGCAGCACCCGAGGCAGGGAGCTGTTTTTT.

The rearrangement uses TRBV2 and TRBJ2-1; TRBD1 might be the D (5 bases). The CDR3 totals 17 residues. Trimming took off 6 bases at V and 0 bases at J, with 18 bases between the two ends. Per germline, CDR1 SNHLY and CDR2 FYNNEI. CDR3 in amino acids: CASRDRGSSSSYNEQFF. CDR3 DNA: TGTGCCAGCAGGGATAGGGGCAGTTCGAGCTCCTACAATGAGCAGTTCTTC.

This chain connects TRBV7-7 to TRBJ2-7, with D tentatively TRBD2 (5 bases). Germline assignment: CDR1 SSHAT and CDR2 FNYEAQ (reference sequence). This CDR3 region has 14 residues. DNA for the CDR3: TGTGCTAGCAGCCCCGCCCGCGGGTTCTACGAGCAGTACGTC. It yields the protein CASSPARGFYEQYV.

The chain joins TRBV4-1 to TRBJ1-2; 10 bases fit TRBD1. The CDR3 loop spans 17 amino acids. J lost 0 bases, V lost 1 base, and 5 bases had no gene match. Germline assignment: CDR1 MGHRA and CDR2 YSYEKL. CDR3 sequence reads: CASSQGGTGDTNYGYTF. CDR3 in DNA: TGCGCCAGCAGCCAAGGGGGGACAGGGGATACTAACTATGGCTACACCTTC.

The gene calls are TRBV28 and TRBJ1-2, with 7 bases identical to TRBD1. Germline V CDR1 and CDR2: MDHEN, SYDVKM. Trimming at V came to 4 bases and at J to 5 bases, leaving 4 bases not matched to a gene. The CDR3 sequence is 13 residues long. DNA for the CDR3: TGTGCCAGCAGTTATGGACAGGAATATGGCTACACCTTC. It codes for CASSYGQEYGYTF.

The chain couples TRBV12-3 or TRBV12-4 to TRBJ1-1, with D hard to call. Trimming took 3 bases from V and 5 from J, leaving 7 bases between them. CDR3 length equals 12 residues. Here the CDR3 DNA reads TGTGCCAGCAGTTTGACGAGGACTGAAGCTTTCTTT. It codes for CASSLTRTEAFF.

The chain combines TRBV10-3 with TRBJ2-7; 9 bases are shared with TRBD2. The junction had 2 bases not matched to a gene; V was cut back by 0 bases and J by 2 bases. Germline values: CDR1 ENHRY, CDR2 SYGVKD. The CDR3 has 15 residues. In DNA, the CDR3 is TGTGCCATCAGTGAGTCGACTAGCGGTACCTACGAGCAGTACTTC. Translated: CAISESTSGTYEQYF.

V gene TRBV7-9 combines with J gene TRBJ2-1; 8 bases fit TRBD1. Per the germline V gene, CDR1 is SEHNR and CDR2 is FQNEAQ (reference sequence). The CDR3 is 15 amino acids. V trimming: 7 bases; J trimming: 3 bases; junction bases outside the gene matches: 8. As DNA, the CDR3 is TGTGCCAGCACCCCAGGAGACAGGGGCTACAATGAGCAGTTCTTC. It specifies CASTPGDRGYNEQFF.

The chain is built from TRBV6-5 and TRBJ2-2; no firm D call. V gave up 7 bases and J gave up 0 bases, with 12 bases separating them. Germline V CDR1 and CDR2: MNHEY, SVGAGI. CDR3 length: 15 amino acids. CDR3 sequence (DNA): TGTGCCAGCAAGACACAAAACGCGAACACCGGGGAGCTGTTTTTT. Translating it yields CASKTQNANTGELFF.

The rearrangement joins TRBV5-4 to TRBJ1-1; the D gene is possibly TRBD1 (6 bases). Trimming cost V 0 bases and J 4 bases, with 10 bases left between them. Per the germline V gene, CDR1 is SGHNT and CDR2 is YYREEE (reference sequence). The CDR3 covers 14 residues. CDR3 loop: CASSLARGGTEAFF. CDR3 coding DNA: TGTGCCAGCAGCTTGGCCAGAGGGGGCACTGAAGCTTTCTTT.

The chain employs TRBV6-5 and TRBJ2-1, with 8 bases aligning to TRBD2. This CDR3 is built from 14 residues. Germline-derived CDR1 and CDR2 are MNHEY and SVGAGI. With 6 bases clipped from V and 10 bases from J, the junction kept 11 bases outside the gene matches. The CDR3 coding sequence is TGTGCCAGCAGCGAGGGGGTAGCGGGGACAGAGCAGTTCTTC. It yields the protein CASSEGVAGTEQFF.

In nucleotides, the CDR3 is TGTGCCACCAGTGATGCTCCGGGCGCTAGCGGGAGTGGAGATACGCAGTATTTT. Its translation is CATSDAPGASGSGDTQYF. This rearrangement joins TRBV24-1 to TRBJ2-3; 10 positions match TRBD2. The CDR3 length is 18 residues. Trimming cost V 3 bases and J 5 bases; bases outside gene matches: 13. Germline V lookup: CDR1 KGHDR, CDR2 SFDVKD.

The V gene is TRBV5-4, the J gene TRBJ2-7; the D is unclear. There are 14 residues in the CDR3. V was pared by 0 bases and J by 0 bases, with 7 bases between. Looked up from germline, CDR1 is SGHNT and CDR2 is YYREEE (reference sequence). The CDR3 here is CASSLDAGSYEQYF. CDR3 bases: TGTGCCAGCAGCTTGGACGCCGGCTCCTACGAGCAGTACTTC.

CDR3: CASSYPARGYYGYTF. In DNA, the CDR3 is TGTGCCAGCAGTTATCCGGCCCGAGGTTACTATGGCTACACCTTC. The V and J genes are TRBV6-2 or TRBV6-3 and TRBJ1-2, with D unresolved. The V end was cut by 3 bases, the J end by 3 bases, with 14 bases between. CDR1 MNHEY and CDR2 SVGEGT come from the germline V gene. This CDR3 region has 15 residues.

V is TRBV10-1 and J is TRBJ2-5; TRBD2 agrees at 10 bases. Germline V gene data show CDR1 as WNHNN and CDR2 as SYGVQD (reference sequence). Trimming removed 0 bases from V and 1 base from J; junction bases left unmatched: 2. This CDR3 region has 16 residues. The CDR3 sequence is CASSESPSGSQETQYF. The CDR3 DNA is TGCGCCAGCAGTGAGTCACCTAGCGGGAGCCAAGAGACCCAGTACTTC.

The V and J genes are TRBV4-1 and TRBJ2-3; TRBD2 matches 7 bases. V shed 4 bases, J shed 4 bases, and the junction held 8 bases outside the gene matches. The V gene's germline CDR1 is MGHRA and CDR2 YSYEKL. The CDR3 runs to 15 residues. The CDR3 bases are TGCGCCAGCAGCCCCGAGACGGGACTACCAGATACGCAGTATTTT. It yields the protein CASSPETGLPDTQYF.